The clone carrying this T cell receptor beta chain was counted only a few times. What it recognizes is unknown. CDR1 is SGHTA, CDR2 FQGTGA, per germline. The CDR3 runs to 15 residues. V lost 3 bases and J lost 0, with 10 bases in between. Next came a second PCR, run for roughly 7 to 12 cycles, which used a sample-barcoded 5' primer along with a J-beta primer mix. TCRdb reanalysed the 5' RACE reads using MiXCR and keeps one entry per CDR3 protein. Among about 970,000 distinct CDR3 sequences, 51% were seen once, and the ten largest hold around 21%. Every sample yielded at least 6.5 million isolated PBMCs. There were at least 6 micrograms of total RNA extracted from every sample. These data belong to a study of blood T cells in healthy people across ages. Whole-study results and caveats: Both naive CD4+ cell counts and diversity were greater in long-lived donors than in aged donors.

The chain links TRBV7-3 to TRBJ2-3; D remains ambiguous. Sequences were obtained from blood. The TCR originated in a woman aged 60 to 75 in good health. For the CDR3, the DNA is TGTGCCAGCAGCTTGACGGTTCTTAGCACAGATACGCAGTATTTT. It specifies CASSLTVLSTDTQYF.